This T cell receptor (beta chain) emerged from a study of regulatory T cells in long-lasting Graves disease (dated by TCRdb to the early 2020s). About the investigation overall: In the newly diagnosed Graves' disease group, patients had been taking antithyroid drugs for less than 3 months. Persistent Graves' disease patients were compared with newly diagnosed Graves' disease patients by peripheral blood TCR sequencing and RNA sequencing. The study took place in China and was registered as a clinical trial. A total of around 33 samples were covered by TCR sequencing, comprising roughly 13 persistent and 20 or so newly diagnosed Graves' disease patients.

Only a few counts were recorded for this clonotype. Its antigen has not been determined. No qualities accompany the bases; no much larger clone lies one base away. What the authors observed across the whole study: As a limitation, the authors acknowledged that the small sample size may reduce accuracy. More public clonotypes were shared among persistent patients (2,741) than among newly diagnosed patients (roughly 1,000). Lower TCR Shannon entropy and fewer highly expanded clones were observed in persistent Graves' disease patients than in newly diagnosed patients, which suggested clonal expansion. Persistent disease showed preferential use of TRBV28, TRBJ1-2 and TRBJ2-5, whereas newly diagnosed disease favored TRBV20-1 and TRBJ2-1. Only the TCR beta chain was sequenced and analyzed. Because the primary lesion, thyroid tissue, could not be accessed, the study looked at peripheral blood alone.

Libraries were constructed by multiplex PCR. For sequencing, an Illumina HiSeq 4000 was employed. TCR beta libraries were built with iRepertoire HTBI primers and Arm-PCR amplification of CDR3 regions. PCR products were gel purified before sequencing. As for how the authors treated the data: Gene usage analysis of CDR3 amino acid clonotypes relied on the 60 to 65 TRBV and about 15 TRBJ segments identified across samples. COPE and FqMerger were used to merge the filtered high-quality paired reads into contigs. BLAST was used to align contigs to the IMGT TRBV, TRBD and TRBJ reference genes, and CDR3 was defined following IMGT. Clonotypes above 0.1% frequency were classified as highly expanded clones. Shannon entropy served as the measure of repertoire diversity, while the Gini coefficient captured V-J evenness. Clonotypes shared by more than one individual were considered public. TCRdb itself trimmed the public reads at Q25 with fastp, ran MiXCR and retained productive beta chains. Each CDR3 protein appears once, grouped with its most common genes and DNA. What appears here as the V and J calls and clone size reflects TCRdb's work, not the paper's. The sample table contains over 350,000 distinct CDR3 sequences; only one count was recorded for 14% of them. The ten largest clones represent approximately 17% of the sample.

Between the V and J ends, shortened by 11 bases and 2 bases respectively, the junction contains 21 bases. From the cysteine through the phenylalanine, the CDR3 covers 15 amino acids. Just CDR3 DNA is preserved here, 45 bases in frame from base 1. CDR1 and CDR2 were assigned from the germline V gene as MDHEN and SYDVKM. The time point label for this specimen denotes: newly diagnosed GD, antithyroid drugs for less than 3 months. For both TCR sequencing and RNA sequencing, RNA was extracted from PBMCs using TRIzol. The diagnosis of Graves' disease was made according to American Thyroid Association guidelines. The patients came from an endocrinology department in Xi'an, China. Each patient gave approximately 10 milliliters of peripheral blood, collected in an EDTA anticoagulant tube. PBMCs were isolated by Ficoll Paque Plus density gradient separation without further T cell sorting. An Agilent 2100 Bioanalyzer and agarose gel were used to check RNA quality, and a NanoDrop 2000 was used to measure RNA concentration.

The same sample was also used in a study of T cells in Graves' hyperthyroidism and ophthalmopathy. According to the second study: Stable Graves' hyperthyroidism was defined as the absence of progression to ophthalmopathy over 18 months of follow-up. Hyperthyroidism patients were aged 18 to 65 years and newly diagnosed, with disease duration of less than 2 months. Patients with uncontrolled infections, other autoimmune diseases, pregnancy or lactation were excluded. Clinical symptoms, serum thyroxine and TRAb, thyroid ultrasound, and orbital computed tomography formed the basis for the diagnoses. The TCR CDR3 was subjected to a first round of RT-PCR using the HTBI primer set and the Qiagen OneStep RT-PCR kit. Blood samples also contained most of the expanded thyroid clonotypes (frequency above 0.001), which suggests that blood repertoires may reflect thyroid immune responses. In cross-validation, a model built on a 13 V-J signature told ophthalmopathy apart from stable hyperthyroidism with 87.88% sensitivity and about 81% specificity, and in testing the same model reached 80%/75%. In validation, the model predicted progression to ophthalmopathy a median of 6.5 months before onset, with about 64% sensitivity and almost 75% specificity. A discovery cohort of roughly 100 patients, 43 with Graves' ophthalmopathy and 55 to 65 with stable Graves' hyperthyroidism, was used to find distinguishing TCR V-J signatures. Prospective prediction of ophthalmopathy was tested in an independent validation cohort consisting of 18 to 20 hyperthyroidism patients and around 16 patients who later progressed to ophthalmopathy. For training and testing, the 100 or so patients in the discovery cohort were randomly divided in a 7:3 ratio. The study also compared thyroid tissue and blood T-cell repertoires from five or six Graves' hyperthyroidism patients. After blood sampling, hyperthyroidism patients were treated with methimazole at a starting dose of 30 mg daily, and ophthalmopathy patients were treated with high-dose intravenous methylprednisolone. A second multiplex PCR round built the libraries, followed by size selection and purification. Paired-end sequencing of the libraries was performed with 100 bp reads on an Illumina HiSeq2000. Raw data were processed with SOAPnuke, discarding reads with adapters, uncalled bases, mean Phred below 15, or no exact constant-primer or identifier match. COPE v1.2.5 was used to merge high-quality paired reads, and clonotypes were defined as unique nucleotide sequences. MiTCR v1.1 was used to align clonotypes to the IMGT TRBV, TRBD and TRBJ reference segments. The analysis was restricted to V-J combinations with a frequency above 0.0001, which together covered over 99% of the repertoires. A TCS score was defined as the ratio between F50 (clonal expansion) and ExV (chaos), using BLOSUM62-based TCRdist between CDR3 peptides within each V-J. Welch's t-statistics and random forest reduced roughly 530 V-J features to fewer than 15, which were used in a naive Bayes classifier (R e1071). Sample size was not statistically predetermined, and investigators were not blinded to group allocation. TCR Vbeta CDR3 sequencing of roughly 140 peripheral blood samples (under 45 ophthalmopathy, under 80 hyperthyroidism and approximately 17 progressor patients) is reported in the paper.

The clonotype was recovered from a woman aged 45-65 years with Graves disease. Donor details come from another sample of the same person, matched by shared clones. The sequence joins TRBV28 to TRBJ1-2, with TRBD1 perhaps the D gene, on 6 matching bases. The sequencing used peripheral blood mononuclear cells (PBMCs), collected at new diagnosis, from a patient treated with antithyroid drugs. The sequenced DNA: TGTGCCGCCTACCCCGTGGGAGGGGGAAACTATGGCTACACCTTC. The encoded protein is CAAYPVGGGNYGYTF.